One sample yielded the 20 T cell receptor beta chains listed below, sequenced in a study of blood T cell repertoires in COVID-19. Profiling relied on immunoSEQ multiplex PCR, and the TCRdb table lists in-frame clones only, not all of them. Altogether around 24,000 clones are present, under 90% being singletons, with the ten largest covering 6% to 9.5%. The material sequenced was peripheral blood. The receptors derive from a human donor in a cohort sampled during active COVID-19.

The V gene is TRBV5-1, the J gene TRBJ1-1, with D hard to call. The CDR3 is 17 amino acids. CDR1 SGHRS and CDR2 YFSETQ come from the germline V gene. Between the trimmed V and J ends, which lost 1 base and 3 bases, there was a span of 19 bases. The CDR3, as DNA: TGCGCCAGCAGCTTGACCCCCTTGGATAGGACTTACACTGAAGCTTTCTTT. Amino acids: CASSLTPLDRTYTEAFF.

The rearrangement uses TRBV19 and TRBJ2-6, with D perhaps matching TRBD1 (5 bases). CDR1 is LNHDA, CDR2 SQIVND, per germline (reference sequence). V gave up 6 bases and J gave up 0 bases, with 21 bases separating them. This CDR3 has 19 amino acids. CDR3 sequence reads: CASSHLQSQGTSGANVLTF. In DNA, the CDR3 is TGTGCCAGTAGCCATCTCCAAAGCCAGGGTACCTCTGGGGCCAACGTCCTGACTTTC.

CDR3 sequence: CASRGRTGQETQYF. The CDR3 nucleotides read TGTGCCAGCAGGGGCCGGACTGGACAAGAGACCCAGTACTTC. The chain uses TRBV2 and TRBJ2-5; D perhaps matches TRBD2 (5 bases). Trimming left V 6 bases short and J 2 bases short, with 13 bases between. Per germline, CDR1 SNHLY and CDR2 FYNNEI. The length of the CDR3 is 14 residues.

This clone appeared a few times. The chain couples TRBV6-1 to TRBJ1-5, with D unresolved. Deletions cut 1 base from V and 7 bases from J, with 8 bases between. The V gene's germline CDR1 is MNHNS and CDR2 SASEGT. The CDR3 sequence is 13 residues long. The CDR3 region has the DNA TGTGCCAGCAGTGAAGTTATCGGGCAGCCCCAGCATTTT. Translated: CASSEVIGQPQHF.

The J gene is TRBJ1-2, the V gene TRBV25-1; 8 bases are shared with TRBD1. J was trimmed by 4 bases and V by 4 bases; bases with no gene match: 2. Germline V CDR1 and CDR2: MGHDK, SYGVNS. The CDR3 runs to 13 residues. In DNA, the CDR3 is TGTGCCAGCAGTGGGACAGGGATCTATGGCTACACCTTC. Amino acid sequence: CASSGTGIYGYTF.

The chain joins TRBV19 to TRBJ1-3; D is ambiguous. Germline V CDR1 and CDR2: LNHDA, SQIVND (reference sequence). V lost 6 bases, J lost 1 base, and 10 bases lay in between. This CDR3 contains 14 residues. The CDR3 loop is CASRPEGSGNTIYF. The CDR3, as DNA: TGTGCCAGTAGACCTGAGGGTTCTGGAAACACCATATATTTT.

V is TRBV18 and J is TRBJ1-1; the D gene is possibly TRBD1 (5 bases). The CDR3 totals 15 residues. Germline loops: CDR1 KGHSH, CDR2 LQKENI. Between the trimmed V and J ends, which lost 6 bases and 6 bases, there was a span of 20 bases. CDR3: CASSSVRVGLAEAFF. The CDR3 nucleotides are TGTGCCAGCTCGTCCGTTCGGGTGGGGCTCGCTGAAGCTTTCTTT.

The chain links TRBV6-2 or TRBV6-3 to TRBJ2-5, with D perhaps TRBD2 (7 bases). Germline V gene sequence: CDR1 MNHEY, CDR2 SVGEGT. This CDR3 spans 18 amino acids. The V and J ends lost 5 bases and 1 base respectively, with 23 bases between them. CDR3 coding DNA: TGTGCCAGCAGTACGCCACGGGGGAGGGGGGGGCTCCAAGAGACCCAGTACTTC. It encodes CASSTPRGRGGLQETQYF.

This chain's CDR3 is CASSRQGINTEAFF. The DNA of the CDR3 is TGTGCCAGCAGCCGACAGGGAATTAACACTGAAGCTTTCTTT. The V call is TRBV7-9, the J call TRBJ1-1; TRBD1 aligns across 7 bases. CDR1 is SEHNR, CDR2 FQNEAQ, per germline (reference sequence). The CDR3 is 14 amino acids. The J segment lost 2 bases and the V segment lost 5 bases, leaving 5 bases of the junction unmatched.

CDR3 loop: CASSIEGAKTQYF. The CDR3 DNA reads as TGTGCCAGTAGTATTGAGGGGGCGAAAACCCAGTACTTC. The chain joins TRBV19 to TRBJ2-5, with 7 bases lining up with TRBD1. The CDR3 is made up of 13 amino acids. Germline CDR1 LNHDA, CDR2 SQIVND (reference sequence). The V and J ends lost 3 bases and 8 bases, in that order; junction bases with no gene match: 6.

The chain employs TRBV2 and TRBJ2-2; TRBD2 aligns across 11 bases. From germline, CDR1 is SNHLY and CDR2 FYNNEI. Unmatched junction bases numbered 2, after V lost 7 bases and J lost 1 base. There are 15 residues in the CDR3. The DNA for the CDR3 is TGTGCCAGCACCGGACTAGCGGGGAACACCGGGGAGCTGTTTTTT. The encoded protein is CASTGLAGNTGELFF.

This rearrangement joins TRBV2 to TRBJ2-1; D is undetermined. This CDR3 is built from 15 residues. Germline V gene data show CDR1 as SNHLY and CDR2 as FYNNEI. Deletions cut 3 bases from V and 0 bases from J, with 9 bases between. CDR3 sequence (DNA): TGTGCCAGCAGTGACCTTGCGTCCTCCTACAATGAGCAGTTCTTC. Translation gives CASSDLASSYNEQFF.

Comments on this clone: Additional DNA sequences in this sample encode the identical CDR3. The J gene is TRBJ2-2, the V gene TRBV19; 9 positions agree with TRBD1. Germline V gene sequence: CDR1 LNHDA, CDR2 SQIVND (reference sequence). J gave up 4 bases and V 7 bases, and 7 bases lay outside the gene matches. CDR3 length: 15 residues. The CDR3 protein is CASTLGQGSTGELFF. The CDR3 DNA is TGTGCCAGTACTCTGGGACAGGGAAGCACCGGGGAGCTGTTTTTT.

The chain combines TRBV4-1 with TRBJ2-7; 7 bases are shared with TRBD2. The CDR3 runs to 15 residues. The J segment lost 6 bases and the V segment lost 4 bases, leaving 12 bases of the junction unmatched. Per germline, CDR1 MGHRA and CDR2 YSYEKL. The CDR3 DNA follows: TGCGCCAGCAGCCTAGGGACTACCTCTCTAGGCGAGCAGTACTTC. Protein product: CASSLGTTSLGEQYF.

The rearrangement links TRBV6-5 to TRBJ2-7; 7 bases map to TRBD1. This CDR3 contains 13 residues. J was trimmed by 4 bases and V by 2 bases; bases with no gene match: 2. In germline, CDR1 is MNHEY, CDR2 SVGAGI. CDR3: CASSYRGPYEQYF. For the CDR3, the DNA is TGTGCCAGCAGTTACAGGGGGCCGTACGAGCAGTACTTC.

J is TRBJ2-2 and V is TRBV12-3 or TRBV12-4; TRBD1 agrees at 8 bases. J lost 6 bases, V lost 5 bases, and 2 bases had no gene match. The CDR3 covers 13 residues. CDR3 nucleotide sequence: TGTGCCAGCAGTCTACAGGGGGCCGGGGAGCTGTTTTTT. It is translated as CASSLQGAGELFF.

The chain recombines TRBV28 with TRBJ2-7, with 8 nucleotides matching TRBD1. Germline V gene data show CDR1 as MDHEN and CDR2 as SYDVKM. With V trimmed by 3 bases and J by 5 bases, 9 bases remained unmatched. The CDR3 is 15 amino acids. CDR3 sequence reads: CASSFPGQGHNEQYF. The CDR3 nucleotides read TGTGCCAGCAGTTTCCCCGGACAGGGTCACAACGAGCAGTACTTC.

The chain links TRBV4-3 to TRBJ2-2; 8 nucleotides match TRBD2. V shed 1 base, J shed 6 bases, and the junction held 10 bases outside the gene matches. This CDR3 region has 17 residues. The germline V gene has CDR1 LGHNA and CDR2 YSLEER. CDR3 in amino acids: CASSQAAGTSLAGELFF. CDR3 in DNA: TGCGCCAGCAGCCAAGCCGCCGGGACTAGTCTCGCCGGGGAGCTGTTTTTT.

The chain employs TRBV11-2 and TRBJ2-1; 9 nucleotides agree with TRBD2. Trimming cost V 5 bases and J 7 bases; bases outside gene matches: 6. Per the germline V gene, CDR1 is SGHAT and CDR2 is FQNNGV. The CDR3 has 14 residues. CDR3 region: CASSLAGSRNEQFF. CDR3 DNA sequence: TGTGCCAGCAGCCTAGCGGGAAGTCGGAATGAGCAGTTCTTC.

This sequence joins TRBV12-5 and TRBJ2-6, with D perhaps TRBD2 (6 bases). CDR1 LGHNT and CDR2 FRNRAP come from the germline V gene. This CDR3 is built from 15 residues. Trimming took off 4 bases at V and 0 bases at J, with 7 bases between the two ends. CDR3 nucleotides: TGTGCTAGTGGTTCCGGGAGCTCTGGGGCCAACGTCCTGACTTTC. Translating gives CASGSGSSGANVLTF.